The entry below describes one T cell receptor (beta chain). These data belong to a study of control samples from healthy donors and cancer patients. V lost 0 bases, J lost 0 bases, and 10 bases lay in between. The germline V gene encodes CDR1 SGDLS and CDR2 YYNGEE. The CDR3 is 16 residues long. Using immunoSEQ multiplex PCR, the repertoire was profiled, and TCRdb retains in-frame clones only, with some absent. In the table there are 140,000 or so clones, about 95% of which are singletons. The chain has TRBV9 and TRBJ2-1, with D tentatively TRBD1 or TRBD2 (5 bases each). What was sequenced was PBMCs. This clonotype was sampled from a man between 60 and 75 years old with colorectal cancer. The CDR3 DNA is TGTGCCAGCAGCGTAGTTGGGGGAGACTCCTACAATGAGCAGTTCTTC. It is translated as CASSVVGGDSYNEQFF.